What follows is one T cell receptor (beta chain) and its context. The source of the sample is a study of T cell responses to AZD1222 COVID-19 vaccine. Clones were read by immunoSEQ multiplex PCR, and TCRdb kept only the in-frame ones, dropping some. Among around 110,000 clones listed, around 90% were seen once. With 4 bases removed from V and 8 bases from J, the gap between germline ends came to 9 bases. The CDR3 extends over 11 amino acids. The germline V gene encodes CDR1 SGHTS and CDR2 YDEGEE. The chain has TRBV5-8 and TRBJ1-1, with D unresolved. The TCR originated in an adult who received the AZD1222 COVID-19 vaccine. Sample: peripheral blood, taken 28 days after the second AZD1222 dose. Here the CDR3 reads CASSRVFEAFF. The CDR3 coding sequence is TGTGCCAGCAGCCGGGTTTTCGAAGCTTTCTTT.